This TCR beta chain was sequenced for a study of control samples from healthy donors and cancer patients (TCRdb year 2020). CDR1 KGHSH and CDR2 LQKENI were looked up in the germline V gene. V lost 3 bases and J lost 1 base, and the count of bases not matched to a germline gene is 2. The CDR3, from cysteine to phenylalanine, totals 15 residues. Only CDR3 DNA is held: 45 bases, read in frame from base 1. The library was built by means of the immunoSEQ multiplex PCR assay. Entries here come from immuneACCESS through TCRdb and include only in-frame sequences with V and J called. Some clones fail to appear in such tables; in the studies checked, an unresolved V gene covers under half of the shortfall, and the cause of the remainder is unknown. The sample records 80,000 or so clones, 85% to 90% of which are singletons. The ten largest clones add up to roughly 6% of the sample. Points on this clone: No cognate antigen has been identified for it. Base-call qualities are not available, and no considerably larger clone is one nucleotide away.

The material sequenced was blood. This sequence uses TRBV18 and TRBJ2-1, and 8 junction bases match TRBD2. The TCR was taken from a middle-aged man in good health. DNA sequence: TGTGCCAGCTCACCCCTAGCGGGTTCCTACAATGAGCAGTTCTTC. This sequence encodes CASSPLAGSYNEQFF. Full variable domain (CDR3 extended with the reference TRBV18 and TRBJ2-1 proteins): NAGVMQNPRHLVRRRGQEARLRCSPMKGHSHVYWYRQLPEEGLKFMVYLQKENIIDESGMPKERFSAEFPKEGPSILRIQQVVRGDSAAYFCASSPLAGSYNEQFFGPGTRLTVL.